This is a list of T cell receptor beta chains from one sample in a study of T cell responses to AZD1222 COVID-19 vaccine. This table comes from immunoSEQ multiplex PCR, and its TCRdb copy is limited to in-frame clones, with some not included. The table lists about 110,000 clones, approximately 84% of them singletons. The sample here was peripheral blood, taken on day 0 of AZD1222 vaccination. The receptors were gathered from an adult in good health. Each CDR3 is given without its conserved first and last residue. Clone size, where shown, is once, few, many, or a class for clones that have expanded.

clone size	J gene	V gene	CDR3 protein
-	TRBJ1-2	TRBV27	ASSFFPSQGLNVYGYT
-	TRBJ1-1	TRBV11-2	ASSFGGGGRAF
-	TRBJ2-7	TRBV27	ASSWGRTGGGEQY
-	TRBJ1-1	TRBV4-1	ARSRRGYVGAF
-	TRBJ2-1	TRBV3-1/TRBV3-2	ASSPPSREAQF
-	TRBJ2-7	TRBV10-3	AIRAEQGAVNEQY
-	TRBJ1-1	TRBV4-2	ASSLGQGAAEAF
once	TRBJ1-2	TRBV29-1	SVEGQRYGYT
-	TRBJ2-5	TRBV11-2	ASSPNRGVQETQY
-	TRBJ2-1	TRBV9	ASSGRVGTGANEQF
-	TRBJ1-6	TRBV7-9	ASSPDRGTNSPLH
-	TRBJ2-7	TRBV3-1/TRBV3-2	ASSQGSVSPSEQY
once	TRBJ1-1	TRBV7-2	AGGEARNTEAF
-	TRBJ1-5	TRBV12-3/TRBV12-4	ASTPGETQPQH
-	TRBJ2-7	TRBV9	ASSMRGSYEQY
once	TRBJ2-7	TRBV27	ASSSPGLRDDEQY
-	TRBJ2-7	TRBV4-1	ASSQAPTGSSYEQY
-	TRBJ2-7	TRBV7-2	ASIGPSARYEQY
-	TRBJ1-2	TRBV9	ASSVGLMIPNYGYT
-	TRBJ1-1	TRBV6-6	ASSYGQGTEAF
-	TRBJ1-1	TRBV28	ASSLSQKAF
-	TRBJ2-7	TRBV2	ASRAPSGKSSYEQY
-	TRBJ1-2	TRBV6-4	ASSADSYGYT
-	TRBJ2-2	TRBV9	ASSVGLAGRTGELF
-	TRBJ2-3	TRBV30	AWTTGTLDTQY
-	TRBJ2-5	TRBV29-1	SVPTGWETQY
-	TRBJ2-7	TRBV10-2	ASSEREGGTYEQY
-	TRBJ2-7	TRBV7-8	ASSPRGGNDYEQY
-	TRBJ2-7	TRBV30	AWSSSGLDVGEQY
-	TRBJ2-3	TRBV19	ASSLRGGSTDTQY
-	TRBJ2-7	TRBV5-4	ASTPHGGSDEQY
-	TRBJ2-1	TRBV7-8	ASSPTRLAGSEQF
-	TRBJ2-7	TRBV7-2	ASSLEVAGSSYEQY
-	TRBJ1-5	TRBV28	ASSVPTGNSNQPQH
-	TRBJ2-2	TRBV20-1	SASQGVFGELF